One and the same sample provided the 10 T cell receptor beta chains below, sequenced in a study of identical twins. A single record per CDR3 protein comes from TCRdb applying MiXCR to the 5' RACE reads. The table lists 400,000 or so distinct CDR3 sequences, approximately 9.1% of them singletons. Sequenced input: naive T cells sorted from blood. The receptors originated from a woman in her forties or fifties in good health.

This clonotype was seen at least ten times. The V gene is TRBV2, the J gene TRBJ2-1; no clear D gene. Germline CDR1 and CDR2: SNHLY and FYNNEI. Trimming cost V 5 bases and J 5 bases, with 10 bases left between them. The CDR3 spans 13 residues. This CDR3 reads CASSQEINNEQFF. As DNA, the CDR3 is TGTGCCAGCAGTCAAGAAATTAACAATGAGCAGTTCTTC.

This chain links TRBV21-1 with TRBJ2-1; the table names TRBD1, a call not compared with the DNA. TRBV21-1 is an annotated pseudogene. The CDR3 sequence is 17 residues long. CDR3: CASSLPGGTDGYNEQFF. In DNA, the CDR3 is TGTGCCAGCAGCTTACCGGGGGGGACAGATGGCTACAATGAGCAGTTCTTC.

This rearrangement joins TRBV5-1 to TRBJ2-7, with D possibly being TRBD2 (5 bases). The germline V gene has CDR1 SGHRS and CDR2 YFSETQ. The length of the CDR3 is 15 residues. Trimming cost V 0 bases and J 5 bases, with 15 bases left between them. The CDR3, as DNA: TGCGCCAGCAGCTTGGACATGAGGGCATACAACGAGCAGTACTTC. Its protein product is CASSLDMRAYNEQYF.

Only a few counts were recorded for this clonotype. V is TRBV29-1 and J is TRBJ2-5; 9 bases fit TRBD1. V gave up 1 base and J gave up 0 bases; unmatched junction bases: 0. Germline CDR1 is SQVTM and CDR2 is ANQGSEA. The CDR3 is 14 amino acids. The CDR3 sequence is CSVEGTGDQETQYF. CDR3 coding DNA: TGCAGCGTTGAAGGGACAGGGGACCAAGAGACCCAGTACTTC.

This clonotype occurred a few times. The chain joins TRBV9 to TRBJ2-2, with TRBD2 as a possible D gene (5 bases). Germline-derived CDR1 and CDR2 are SGDLS and YYNGEE. V lost 0 bases and J 3 bases, leaving 12 bases between the germline ends. The CDR3 loop spans 16 amino acids. The DNA of the CDR3 is TGTGCCAGCAGCGTAGTGATAGGGAGCGACACCGGGGAGCTGTTTTTT. Its translation is CASSVVIGSDTGELFF.

This CDR3 reads CASSVRGNEKLFF. Written as DNA, the CDR3 is TGTGCCTCCTCGGTACGTGGTAATGAAAAACTGTTTTTT. The rearrangement joins TRBV30 to TRBJ1-4; D gene uncertain. The CDR3 is 13 residues long. The V gene lost 7 bases and the J gene lost 4 bases, with 13 bases spanning the gap. Germline CDR1 GTSNPN, CDR2 SVGIG (reference sequence).

This clonotype came up a few times. V is TRBV6-6 and J is TRBJ1-1; D not certain. The V gene's germline CDR1 is MNHNY and CDR2 SVGAGI (reference sequence). The germline V and J ends were trimmed by 2 bases and 0 bases, with 4 bases remaining between them. There are 13 residues in the CDR3. For the CDR3, the DNA is TGTGCCAGCAGTTACAATGTGAACACTGAAGCTTTCTTT. This codes for CASSYNVNTEAFF.

This clonotype appeared a few times. This chain links TRBV9 with TRBJ2-5; no clear D gene. Germline-derived CDR1 and CDR2 are SGDLS and YYNGEE. The CDR3 covers 14 residues. V lost 1 base and J lost 2, with 9 bases in between. In DNA form, the CDR3 reads TGTGCCAGCAGCGTAAGTCTATCGCAAGAGACCCAGTACTTC. This codes for CASSVSLSQETQYF.

This clonotype has only a few counts. The J gene is TRBJ2-1, the V gene TRBV12-3 or TRBV12-4, with 11 bases fitting TRBD2. V dropped 6 bases and J dropped 7; count of bases not matched to a gene: 8. The CDR3 is 15 residues long. The CDR3 sequence is CASRPGLAGPNEQFF. CDR3 nucleotide sequence: TGTGCCAGCAGACCCGGACTAGCGGGTCCGAATGAGCAGTTCTTC.

This chain joins TRBV12-3 or TRBV12-4 and TRBJ1-1; TRBD1 aligns across 7 bases. The V segment lost 5 bases and the J segment 0 bases; nucleotides outside the gene matches: 6. The CDR3 contains 15 residues. The CDR3, as DNA: TGTGCCAGCAGTGGGGGGACAGTCATGAACACTGAAGCTTTCTTT. This translates into CASSGGTVMNTEAFF.